The 27 T cell receptor beta chains below come from one sample, sequenced in a study of cytomegalovirus exposure and HLA in healthy donors. The PCR ran on 60 Vbeta and 13 Jbeta primers. This table comes from immunoSEQ multiplex PCR, and its TCRdb copy is limited to in-frame clones, with some not included. The sample holds 140,000 to 150,000 clones, under 70% seen once. The sequencing input was PBMCs. The receptors stem from a woman in her sixties in good health and CMV-seronegative.

This chain uses TRBV7-2 with TRBJ2-3; 12 nucleotides match TRBD2. CDR1 and CDR2 (germline): SGHTA, FQGNSA. The V and J ends lost 1 base and 3 bases, in that order; junction bases with no gene match: 8. The CDR3 sequence is 18 residues long. The chain's CDR3 is CASSLVGTSGGTTDTQYF. CDR3 DNA: TGTGCCAGCAGCTTAGTGGGTACTAGCGGGGGGACTACAGATACGCAGTATTTT.

The chain recombines TRBV7-3 with TRBJ2-2; no firm D call. Germline CDR1 and CDR2: SGHTA and FQGTGA. The CDR3 runs 12 residues. Trimming left V 5 bases short and J 7 bases short, with 8 bases between. For the CDR3, the DNA is TGTGCCAGCAGCCAGTCTGGCGGGGAGCTGTTTTTT. It yields the protein CASSQSGGELFF.

This clone showed up just a few times. The rearrangement uses TRBV19 and TRBJ1-1; D might be TRBD1 (5 bases). CDR1 and CDR2 from the germline V gene are LNHDA and SQIVND (reference sequence). V was shortened by 4 bases and J by 6 bases, with 6 bases between the two germline ends. CDR3 size: 11 residues. CDR3 nucleotides: TGTGCCAGTAGTAGGGGGGCTGAAGCTTTCTTT. It yields the protein CASSRGAEAFF.

The chain has TRBV27 and TRBJ2-1; TRBD2 matches 7 bases. Germline V gene data show CDR1 as MNHEY and CDR2 as SMNVEV (reference sequence). V gave up 5 bases and J gave up 10 bases; unmatched junction bases: 14. This CDR3 contains 15 residues. The CDR3: CASSPSRLASNEQFF. CDR3 sequence (DNA): TGTGCCAGCAGTCCTTCCCGACTAGCCTCAAACGAGCAGTTCTTC.

This chain links TRBV11-2 with TRBJ2-5; 15 bases map to TRBD2. The CDR3 loop spans 17 amino acids. The germline gives CDR1 SGHAT, CDR2 FQNNGV. Trimming at V came to 5 bases and at J to 5 bases, leaving 9 bases not matched to a gene. CDR3 nucleotides: TGTGCCAGCAGCCGCAGGACTAGCGGGAGGGCCAGGGAGACCCAGTACTTC. Residues: CASSRRTSGRARETQYF.

CDR3 region: CASSLYTGGTEAFF. DNA for the CDR3: TGTGCCAGCAGCTTATATACTGGGGGGACTGAAGCTTTCTTT. The chain recombines TRBV7-2 with TRBJ1-1, with D tentatively TRBD1 (5 bases). Per germline, CDR1 SGHTA and CDR2 FQGNSA. The CDR3 totals 14 residues. Trimming stripped 2 bases from V and 5 bases from J, with 12 bases between.

This chain connects TRBV19 to TRBJ2-3; no firm D call. V lost 3 bases and J lost 8, with 12 bases in between. From germline, CDR1 is LNHDA and CDR2 SQIVND (reference sequence). This CDR3 region has 13 residues. The CDR3 sequence: CASSILDLGTQYF. CDR3 bases: TGTGCCAGTAGTATCCTAGATCTGGGTACGCAGTATTTT.

This chain links TRBV9 with TRBJ2-1; 12 bases are a match to TRBD2. This CDR3 contains 17 residues. Germline V gene data show CDR1 as SGDLS and CDR2 as YYNGEE. V shed 2 bases, J shed 6 bases, and the junction held 9 bases outside the gene matches. CDR3 coding DNA: TGTGCCAGCAGCGTTCCTAGCGGGGGGGCCTTTTTCAATGAGCAGTTCTTC. Translated, it gives CASSVPSGGAFFNEQFF.

The V call is TRBV11-1, the J call TRBJ2-5; D might be TRBD1 (5 bases). Trimming stripped 7 bases from V and 7 bases from J, with 16 bases between. The CDR3 consists of 13 residues. Germline V CDR1 and CDR2: SGHAT, FQDESV (reference sequence). CDR3 in amino acids: CASNARDDGTQYF. For the CDR3, the DNA is TGTGCCAGCAACGCCAGGGATGATGGGACCCAGTACTTC.

V is TRBV7-9 and J is TRBJ1-2; 7 bases map to TRBD1. This CDR3 is built from 15 residues. Germline lookup yields CDR1 SEHNR and CDR2 FQNEAQ (reference sequence). The CDR3 is CAQEVGGLDGYGYTF. CDR3 coding DNA: TGTGCACAAGAGGTAGGGGGCCTGGATGGCTATGGCTACACCTTC.

Of note for this clone: Other DNA sequences within the sample encode an identical CDR3. The chain has TRBV4-2 and TRBJ2-3; a weak D match, TRBD1 (7 bases). From germline, CDR1 is LGHNA and CDR2 YNFKEQ. This CDR3 contains 15 residues. Trimming removed 0 bases at V and 3 bases at J, with 10 bases between. The CDR3 region has the DNA TGTGCCAGCAGCCAAGATGCAGGGGGGACAGATACGCAGTATTTT. The encoded protein is CASSQDAGGTDTQYF.

This chain uses TRBV15 with TRBJ2-1; D is undetermined. The CDR3 spans 14 residues. The germline gives CDR1 LNHNV, CDR2 YYDKDF (reference sequence). Between the trimmed V and J ends, which lost 5 bases and 9 bases, there was a span of 17 bases. The CDR3 DNA follows: TGTGCCACCAGCCCCGAGCCAACCCCCGGTGAGCAGTTCTTC. Translating gives CATSPEPTPGEQFF.

The J gene is TRBJ1-1, the V gene TRBV27, with TRBD1 as a possible D gene (6 bases). The CDR3 spans 14 residues. Trimming removed 5 bases from V and 1 base from J, with 11 bases in between. Germline values: CDR1 MNHEY, CDR2 SMNVEV (reference sequence). CDR3 DNA: TGTGCCAGCAGTCCAGGGGCAGGGAACACTGAAGCTTTCTTT. Translating gives CASSPGAGNTEAFF.

This chain uses TRBV7-2 with TRBJ1-1; tentative D call: TRBD1 (6 bases). This CDR3 comprises 14 residues. CDR1 and CDR2 from the germline V gene are SGHTA and FQGNSA. V was shortened by 8 bases and J by 1 base, with 14 bases between the two germline ends. The CDR3 nucleotides read TGTGCCAGCCTACAGGGTGGAGGGAACACTGAAGCTTTCTTT. It yields the protein CASLQGGGNTEAFF. The variable domain in full, completed from reference TRBV7-2 and TRBJ1-1, reads GAGVSQSPSNKVTEKGKDVELRCDPISGHTALYWYRQSLGQGLEFLIYFQGNSAPDKSGLPSDRFSAERTGGSVSTLTIQRTQQEDSAVYLCASLQGGGNTEAFFGQGTRLTVV.

This rearrangement joins TRBV19 to TRBJ2-5, with 8 bases matching TRBD2. J lost 4 bases, V lost 6 bases, and 7 bases had no gene match. The CDR3 is 14 residues long. Per the germline V gene, CDR1 is LNHDA and CDR2 is SQIVND (reference sequence). The CDR3 bases are TGTGCCAGTAGGGCGGGGGGCCCGAGAGAGACCCAGTACTTC. Translation: CASRAGGPRETQYF.

This chain connects TRBV7-6 to TRBJ2-3; D is perhaps TRBD1 (5 bases). Germline V CDR1 and CDR2: SGHVS, FNYEAQ. There are 17 residues in the CDR3. V lost 5 bases, J lost 1 base, and 19 bases lay in between. CDR3 nucleotide sequence: TGTGCCAGCAGCCCCCTTCCCCCGCAGGGCGGCACAGATACGCAGTATTTT. This translates into CASSPLPPQGGTDTQYF. The entire variable domain, with the rest obtained from reference TRBV7-6 and TRBJ2-3, is as follows: GAGVSQSPRYKVTKRGQDVALRCDPISGHVSLYWYRQALGQGPEFLTYFNYEAQQDKSGLPNDRFSAERPEGSISTLTIQRTEQRDSAMYRCASSPLPPQGGTDTQYFGPGTRLTVL.

V usage is TRBV19 and J usage is TRBJ1-1; 7 positions match TRBD1. CDR1 is LNHDA, CDR2 SQIVND, per germline (reference sequence). With V trimmed by 6 bases and J by 6 bases, 10 bases remained unmatched. This CDR3 is built from 14 residues. CDR3 loop: CASSPGQFIAEAFF. CDR3 nucleotides: TGTGCCAGTAGCCCGGGACAGTTTATCGCTGAAGCTTTCTTT.

The CDR3 sequence: CSVGGQGSMGSYEQYF. The CDR3 bases are TGCAGCGTTGGGGGGCAGGGGAGTATGGGCTCCTACGAGCAGTACTTC. The rearrangement links TRBV29-1 to TRBJ2-7, with D perhaps matching TRBD1 (6 bases). CDR1 is SQVTM, CDR2 ANQGSEA, per germline. The CDR3 is made up of 16 amino acids. The V end was cut by 4 bases, the J end by 0 bases, with 19 bases between.

V gene TRBV5-3 combines with J gene TRBJ1-5; D unresolved. TRBV5-3 is classed as an ORF, of uncertain function. Trimming stripped 4 bases from V and 9 bases from J, with 8 bases between. The CDR3 sequence is 11 residues long. CDR3 nucleotide sequence: TGTGCCAGAAGCCCGCGAGTGCCCCAGCATTTT. The encoded protein is CARSPRVPQHF.

The chain carries TRBV11-1 and TRBJ2-7; 7 bases align to TRBD1. The CDR3 is made up of 14 amino acids. Looked up from germline, CDR1 is SGHAT and CDR2 is FQDESV (reference sequence). V lost 5 bases to trimming and J lost 3 bases; unmatched junction nucleotides: 7. The CDR3: CASSPRTGLYEQYF. The CDR3 DNA reads TGTGCCAGCAGCCCGAGGACAGGCCTCTACGAGCAGTACTTC.

This clone was recorded at least ten times. Within the sample, other DNA sequences also encode this same CDR3. This chain links TRBV7-3 with TRBJ1-1, with unresolved D. Per the germline V gene, CDR1 is SGHTA and CDR2 is FQGTGA. CDR3 length: 13 residues. Trimming left V 5 bases short and J 1 base short, with 8 bases between. CDR3 loop: CASSDTRNTEAFF. DNA of the CDR3: TGTGCCAGCAGCGACACAAGGAACACTGAAGCTTTCTTT.

V is TRBV7-2 and J is TRBJ1-2; D gene unclear. The V and J ends lost 7 bases and 6 bases respectively, with 15 bases between them. There are 13 residues in the CDR3. Per the germline V gene, CDR1 is SGHTA and CDR2 is FQGNSA. As DNA, the CDR3 is TGTGCCAGCACCCCGGACGGGAAAAATGGCTACACCTTC. Translation: CASTPDGKNGYTF.

The chain uses TRBV5-1 and TRBJ2-7, with D maybe TRBD1 (5 bases). The CDR3 is 15 amino acids. The germline V gene has CDR1 SGHRS and CDR2 YFSETQ. The V gene lost 4 bases and the J gene lost 5 bases, with 19 bases spanning the gap. Here the CDR3 DNA reads TGCGCCAGCAGCAACTCCTCTTCGCGACAGAACGAGCAGTACTTC. Translating it yields CASSNSSSRQNEQYF.

The sample holds one count of this clone. The chain recombines TRBV9 with TRBJ2-2, with D maybe TRBD1 (5 bases). This CDR3 is 15 amino acids long. V was pared by 0 bases and J by 5 bases, with 11 bases between. The germline CDR1 and CDR2 sequences are SGDLS and YYNGEE. CDR3 sequence: CASSVGTPGTGELFF. CDR3 coding DNA: TGTGCCAGCAGCGTAGGGACACCCGGGACCGGGGAGCTGTTTTTT.

A remark on this clone: The junction does not match germline at one end; this may be a read error. The chain employs TRBV7-9 and TRBJ2-3; D gene ambiguous. This CDR3 is built from 14 residues. Germline V gene data show CDR1 as SEHNR and CDR2 as FQNEAQ (reference sequence). The CDR3 region has the DNA TGTTCCAGCAGCTTAAGCTCTAGCACAGATACGCAGTATTTT. It encodes CSSSLSSSTDTQYF.

The chain employs TRBV27 and TRBJ2-1; the D gene is possibly TRBD2 (6 bases). The germline gives CDR1 MNHEY, CDR2 SMNVEV (reference sequence). V was cut by 5 bases and J by 8 bases, with 13 bases left in between. This CDR3 spans 13 amino acids. This CDR3 reads CASSLPWGDEQFF. The DNA for the CDR3 is TGTGCCAGCAGTCTCCCATGGGGGGATGAGCAGTTCTTC.

This clone was seen a handful of times. The CDR3 loop is CASSPRGGSADTQYF. The CDR3 coding sequence is TGTGCCAGCAGCCCGCGAGGGGGTTCCGCAGATACGCAGTATTTT. The chain is built from TRBV6-1 and TRBJ2-3; maybe TRBD1 (6 bases). V was clipped by 6 bases and J by 4 bases, with 17 bases between them. CDR1 and CDR2 from the germline V gene are MNHNS and SASEGT. This CDR3 region has 15 residues.